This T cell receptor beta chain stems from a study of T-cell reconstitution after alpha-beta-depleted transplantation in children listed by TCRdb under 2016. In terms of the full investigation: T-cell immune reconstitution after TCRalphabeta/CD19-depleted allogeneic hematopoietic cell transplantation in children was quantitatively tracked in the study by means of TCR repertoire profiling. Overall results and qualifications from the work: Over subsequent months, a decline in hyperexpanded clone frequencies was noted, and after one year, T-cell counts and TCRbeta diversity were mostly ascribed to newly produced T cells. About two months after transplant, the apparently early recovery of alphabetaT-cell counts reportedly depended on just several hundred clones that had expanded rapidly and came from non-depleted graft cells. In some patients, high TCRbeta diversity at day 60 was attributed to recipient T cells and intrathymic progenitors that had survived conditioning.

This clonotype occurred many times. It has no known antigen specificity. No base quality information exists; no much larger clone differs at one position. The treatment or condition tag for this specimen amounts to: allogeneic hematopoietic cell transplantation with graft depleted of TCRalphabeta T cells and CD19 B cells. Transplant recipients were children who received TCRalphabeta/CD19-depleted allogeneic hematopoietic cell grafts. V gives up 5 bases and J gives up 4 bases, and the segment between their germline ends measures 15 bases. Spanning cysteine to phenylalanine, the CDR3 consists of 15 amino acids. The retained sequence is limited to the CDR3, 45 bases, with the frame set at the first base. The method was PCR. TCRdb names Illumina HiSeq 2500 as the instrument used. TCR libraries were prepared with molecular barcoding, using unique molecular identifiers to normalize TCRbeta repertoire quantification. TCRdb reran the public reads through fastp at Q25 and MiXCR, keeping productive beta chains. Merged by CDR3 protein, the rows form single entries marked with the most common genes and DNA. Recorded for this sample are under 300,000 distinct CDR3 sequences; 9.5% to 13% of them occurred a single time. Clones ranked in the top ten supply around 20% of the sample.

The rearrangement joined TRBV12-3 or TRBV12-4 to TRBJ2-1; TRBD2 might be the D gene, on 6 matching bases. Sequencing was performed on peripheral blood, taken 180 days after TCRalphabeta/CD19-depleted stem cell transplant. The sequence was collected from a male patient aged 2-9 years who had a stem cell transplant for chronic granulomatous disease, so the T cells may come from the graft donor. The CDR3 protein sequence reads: CASSPRGSGYNEQFF. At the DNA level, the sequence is TGTGCCAGCAGTCCTCGGGGGAGCGGGTACAATGAGCAGTTCTTC.